This T cell receptor beta chain was sequenced in a study of vaccination and CD4 T cells after COVID-19. Documented treatment: approximately 10-day PBMC culture with coronavirus spike peptide pools or control peptides (ViraFEST assay). The Oncomine TCR Beta short-read assay generated sequence data from the DNA of cultured CD4+ T cells. TCRdb called the PCR reads again in MiXCR, with one record for every CDR3 protein. This sample carries tens of thousands of distinct CDR3 sequences, over 50% of them seen once, and the ten largest clones take 3% to 4%. After removal of 3 bases from V and 2 bases from J, the junction contained 9 bases not matched to a gene. CDR3 size: 16 residues. As regards this clonotype: The antigen remains undetermined.

The chain combines TRBV23-1 with TRBJ1-1; 7 nucleotides align to TRBD1. TRBV23-1 is known as an ORF, though its function is uncertain. This TCR came from a human donor who had recovered from COVID-19. Material: CD4+ T cells from blood, cultured in vitro. The DNA of the CDR3 is TGCGCCAGCAGTCAGGTCTCTGGGACAGTCAACACTGAAGCTTTCTTT. It translates to CASSQVSGTVNTEAFF.